The source of this T cell receptor (beta chain) is a study of OX40 agonist ivuxolimab in advanced cancers. Germline V gene data show CDR1 as MGHRA and CDR2 as YSYEKL. The CDR3 runs to 13 residues. V lost 0 bases and J lost 10, with 10 bases in between. Autoimmune disease history or systemic immunosuppression led to patients being barred. The data were produced by immunoSEQ multiplex PCR, yet TCRdb's version contains in-frame clones alone and is incomplete. The sample shows some 130,000 clones, under 95% of them seen only once. The chain carries TRBV4-1 and TRBJ2-1, with D unresolved. The sample consisted of CD4+ or CD8+ T cells sorted from blood, taken in a trial of the OX40 agonist ivuxolimab. This clonotype was sampled from an adult with an advanced solid tumor such as melanoma, head and neck, liver or kidney cancer. The CDR3 coding sequence is TGCGCCAGCAGCCAAGATAGGGTGGGAGAGCAGTTCTTC. It codes for CASSQDRVGEQFF.